This T cell receptor (beta chain) was sequenced during a study of blood T cell repertoires in COVID-19. Across the study: In each case, the material was cDNA or gDNA derived from T cells, B-cell-depleted T cells, or PBMCs.

V lost 6 bases to trimming and J lost 8 bases, with 13 bases between them. From germline, CDR1 is MDHEN and CDR2 SYDVKM. This CDR3 spans 12 amino acids. Across under 25 US areas, participants ranged in age from 18 to 89 years. Cohort 3 donors were reported recovered after two negative PCRs, clearance, or symptom resolution. Produced via immunoSEQ multiplex PCR; TCRdb's table is partial and in-frame only. The sample holds roughly 200,000 clones; 85% are singletons and the top ten take roughly a sixth. The receptor was isolated from a man in his forties who had recovered from COVID-19. Specimen: PBMCs or T cells enriched from blood (not recorded which). The chain uses TRBV28 and TRBJ1-2, with D possibly matching TRBD1 (5 bases). The CDR3 DNA reads as TGTGCCAGCAGCGAACAGGTGGAGGGCTACACCTTC. Translation gives CASSEQVEGYTF.